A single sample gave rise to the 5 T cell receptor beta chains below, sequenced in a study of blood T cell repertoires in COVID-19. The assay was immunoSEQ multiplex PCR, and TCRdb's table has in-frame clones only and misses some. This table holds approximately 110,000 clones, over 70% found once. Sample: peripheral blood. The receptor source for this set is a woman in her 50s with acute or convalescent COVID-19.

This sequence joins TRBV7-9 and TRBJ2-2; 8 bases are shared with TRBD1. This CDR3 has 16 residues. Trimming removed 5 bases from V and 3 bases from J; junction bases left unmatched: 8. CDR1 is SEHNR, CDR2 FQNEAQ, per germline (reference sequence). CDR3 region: CASSHSDRGDTGELFF. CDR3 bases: TGTGCCAGCAGCCACTCAGACAGGGGCGACACCGGGGAGCTGTTTTTT.

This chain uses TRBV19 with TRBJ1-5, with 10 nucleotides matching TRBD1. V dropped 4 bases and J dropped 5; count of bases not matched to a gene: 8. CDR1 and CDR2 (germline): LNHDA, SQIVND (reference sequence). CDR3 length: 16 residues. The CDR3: CASSRDHGQGDQPQHF. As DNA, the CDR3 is TGTGCCAGTAGTAGAGACCATGGACAGGGGGATCAGCCCCAGCATTTT.

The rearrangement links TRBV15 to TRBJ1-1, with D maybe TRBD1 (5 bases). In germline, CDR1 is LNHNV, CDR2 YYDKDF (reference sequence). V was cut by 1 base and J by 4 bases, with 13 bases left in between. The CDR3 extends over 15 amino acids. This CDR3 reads CATSRGGAGGTEAFF. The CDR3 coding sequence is TGTGCCACCAGCAGAGGAGGGGCGGGGGGCACTGAAGCTTTCTTT. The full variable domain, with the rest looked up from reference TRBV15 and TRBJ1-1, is DAMVIQNPRYQVTQFGKPVTLSCSQTLNHNVMYWYQQKSSQAPKLLFHYYDKDFNNEADTPDNFQSRRPNTSFCFLDIRSPGLGDTAMYLCATSRGGAGGTEAFFGQGTRLTVV.

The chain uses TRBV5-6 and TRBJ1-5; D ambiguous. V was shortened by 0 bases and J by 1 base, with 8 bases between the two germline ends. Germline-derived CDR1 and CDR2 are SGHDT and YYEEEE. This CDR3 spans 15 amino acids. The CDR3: CASSLGQVSNQPQHF. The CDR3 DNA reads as TGTGCCAGCAGCTTGGGGCAGGTGAGCAATCAGCCCCAGCATTTT.

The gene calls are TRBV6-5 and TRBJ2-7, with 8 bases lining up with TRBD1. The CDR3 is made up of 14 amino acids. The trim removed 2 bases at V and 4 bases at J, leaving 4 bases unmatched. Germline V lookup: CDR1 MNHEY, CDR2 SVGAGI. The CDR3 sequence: CASSYITGGYEQYF. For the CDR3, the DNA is TGTGCCAGCAGTTACATTACAGGGGGGTACGAGCAGTACTTC.